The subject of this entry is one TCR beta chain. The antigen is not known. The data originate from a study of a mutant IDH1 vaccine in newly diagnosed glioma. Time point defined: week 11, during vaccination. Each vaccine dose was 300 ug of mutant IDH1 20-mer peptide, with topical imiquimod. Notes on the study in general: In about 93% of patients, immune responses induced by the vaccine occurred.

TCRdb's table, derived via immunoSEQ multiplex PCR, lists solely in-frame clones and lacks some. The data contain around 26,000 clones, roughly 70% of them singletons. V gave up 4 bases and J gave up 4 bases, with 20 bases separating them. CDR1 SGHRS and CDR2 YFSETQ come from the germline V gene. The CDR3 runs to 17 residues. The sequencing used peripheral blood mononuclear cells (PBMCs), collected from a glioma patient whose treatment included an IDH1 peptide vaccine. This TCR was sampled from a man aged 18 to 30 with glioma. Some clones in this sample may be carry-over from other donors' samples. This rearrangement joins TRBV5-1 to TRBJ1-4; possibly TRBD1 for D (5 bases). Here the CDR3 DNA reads TGCGCCAGCAGCGCGGGGGAGTCGGTTACACTTAATGAAAAACTGTTTTTT. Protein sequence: CASSAGESVTLNEKLFF.